The next 10 T cell receptor beta chains were all read from a single sample in a study of graft-versus-host responses after intestinal transplantation. The assay was immunoSEQ multiplex PCR, and TCRdb's table has in-frame clones only and misses some. The sample lists some 100,000 clones, about nine tenths occurring once. These receptors have no known antigen. The source was unstimulated CD8+ T cells sorted from spleen or lymph node cells, collected before intestinal transplant. These receptors were taken from a human donor who received an intestinal transplant.

This rearrangement joins TRBV9 to TRBJ2-7; 8 bases align to TRBD2. CDR1 is SGDLS and CDR2 is YYNGEE in the germline V gene. The CDR3 is made up of 15 amino acids. V was pared by 0 bases and J by 5 bases, with 7 bases of the junction left unmatched. CDR3 nucleotide sequence: TGTGCCAGCAGCGTAGAAGGGACTAGATCTGACGAGCAGTACTTC. This codes for CASSVEGTRSDEQYF.

J is TRBJ2-1 and V is TRBV7-9, with D perhaps matching TRBD2 (5 bases). Germline V lookup: CDR1 SEHNR, CDR2 FQNEAQ (reference sequence). V was cut by 2 bases and J by 5 bases, with 10 bases left in between. The CDR3 runs to 14 residues. CDR3 bases: TGTGCCAGCAGCTTACACCGGGATCACAATGAGCAGTTCTTC. Protein: CASSLHRDHNEQFF.

The chain joins TRBV7-9 to TRBJ2-1, with D perhaps TRBD1 or TRBD2 (7 bases each). The V gene lost 5 bases and the J gene lost 8 bases, with 10 bases spanning the gap. CDR3 length equals 12 residues. CDR1 SEHNR and CDR2 FQNEAQ come from the germline V gene (reference sequence). CDR3 protein: CASSAGGDEQFF. The CDR3 DNA follows: TGTGCCAGCAGCGCAGGGGGGGATGAGCAGTTCTTC.

The chain carries TRBV28 and TRBJ1-1; perhaps TRBD1 as D (6 bases). V lost 5 bases and J lost 1, with 11 bases in between. Germline lookup yields CDR1 MDHEN and CDR2 SYDVKM. The CDR3 is 14 amino acids. The CDR3 DNA reads TGTGCCAGCAGTATTACAGGGACGAACACTGAAGCTTTCTTT. Amino acid sequence: CASSITGTNTEAFF.

V is TRBV5-4 and J is TRBJ2-7; a possible D gene is TRBD1 (5 bases). Germline V lookup: CDR1 SGHNT, CDR2 YYREEE (reference sequence). With 4 bases removed from V and 5 bases from J, the gap between germline ends came to 13 bases. This CDR3 is built from 13 residues. In DNA, the CDR3 is TGTGCCAGCAGCACCTCTACAGGCGACGAGCAGTACTTC. It is translated as CASSTSTGDEQYF.

The chain recombines TRBV7-6 with TRBJ1-1, with D unclear. Germline CDR1 and CDR2: SGHVS and FNYEAQ. The CDR3 is made up of 15 amino acids. V gave up 3 bases and J gave up 3 bases, with 14 bases separating them. DNA of the CDR3: TGTGCCAGCAGCTTCCCGACCGACCCTGACACTGAAGCTTTCTTT. Its translation is CASSFPTDPDTEAFF.

This rearrangement joins TRBV10-3 to TRBJ1-2, with D hard to call. The CDR3 loop spans 12 amino acids. V dropped 8 bases and J dropped 7 bases, with 14 bases sitting between them. Germline lookup yields CDR1 ENHRY and CDR2 SYGVKD. This CDR3 reads CAIWCALCGYTF. The DNA of the CDR3 is TGTGCCATCTGGTGCGCCCTCTGTGGCTACACCTTC.

V and J are TRBV10-2 and TRBJ2-3; D ambiguous. There are 13 residues in the CDR3. Germline-derived CDR1 and CDR2 are WSHSY and SAAADI. Deletions cut 4 bases from V and 4 bases from J, with 9 bases between. The CDR3 bases are TGCGCCAGCAGTGGTCTAATCTCAGATACGCAGTATTTT. Encoded protein: CASSGLISDTQYF.

The chain has TRBV5-1 and TRBJ2-7; no definite D call. Germline-derived CDR1 and CDR2 are SGHRS and YFSETQ. This CDR3 region has 13 residues. V lost 4 bases, J lost 0 bases, and 8 bases lay in between. The CDR3 DNA reads TGCGCCAGCAGCAAGGTCCCCTCCTACGAGCAGTACTTC. Encoded protein: CASSKVPSYEQYF.

The chain is built from TRBV4-1 and TRBJ1-1, with D possibly TRBD1 on 6 matching bases. Germline values: CDR1 MGHRA, CDR2 YSYEKL. V lost 4 bases and J 2 bases, leaving 11 bases between the germline ends. The CDR3 sequence is 14 residues long. CDR3 sequence (DNA): TGCGCCAGCAGCCCTTCCAGGGGAAACACTGAAGCTTTCTTT. Amino acids: CASSPSRGNTEAFF.